This T cell receptor (beta chain) was profiled in a study of T cell responses to AZD1222 COVID-19 vaccine. The method was immunoSEQ multiplex PCR; TCRdb's version includes in-frame clones alone and lacks a portion of them. The sample has 150,000 or so clones, about 90% seen once; the top ten hold 1.3%. The TCR originated in an adult who received the AZD1222 COVID-19 vaccine. The sample here was peripheral blood, taken 28 days after the second AZD1222 dose.

The CDR3 nucleotides are TGTGCCAGCAGCGTAACTAGCGGGTACAATGAGCAGTTCTTC. It is translated as CASSVTSGYNEQFF. The chain employs TRBV7-9 and TRBJ2-1, with 9 bases aligning to TRBD2. The CDR3 totals 14 residues. The V and J ends lost 5 bases and 4 bases, in that order; junction bases with no gene match: 3. Germline-derived CDR1 and CDR2 are SEHNR and FQNEAQ (reference sequence). Full variable domain (outside the CDR3, taken from reference TRBV7-9 and TRBJ2-1): DTGVSQNPRHKITKRGQNVTFRCDPISEHNRLYWYRQTLGQGPEFLTYFQNEAQLEKSRLLSDRFSAERPKGSFSTLEIQRTEQGDSAMYLCASSVTSGYNEQFFGPGTRLTVL.